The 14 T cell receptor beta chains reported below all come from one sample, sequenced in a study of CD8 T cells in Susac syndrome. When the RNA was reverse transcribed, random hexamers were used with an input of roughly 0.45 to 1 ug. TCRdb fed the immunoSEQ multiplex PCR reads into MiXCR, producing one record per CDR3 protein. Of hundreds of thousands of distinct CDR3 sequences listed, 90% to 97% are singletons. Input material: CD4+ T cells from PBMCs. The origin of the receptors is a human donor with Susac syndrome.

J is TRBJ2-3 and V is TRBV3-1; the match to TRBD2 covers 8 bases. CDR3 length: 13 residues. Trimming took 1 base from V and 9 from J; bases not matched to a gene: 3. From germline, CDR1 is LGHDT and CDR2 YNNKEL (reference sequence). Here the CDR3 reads CASSQVAGGTQYF. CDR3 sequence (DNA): TGTGCCAGCAGCCAAGTCGCGGGGGGCACGCAGTATTTT.

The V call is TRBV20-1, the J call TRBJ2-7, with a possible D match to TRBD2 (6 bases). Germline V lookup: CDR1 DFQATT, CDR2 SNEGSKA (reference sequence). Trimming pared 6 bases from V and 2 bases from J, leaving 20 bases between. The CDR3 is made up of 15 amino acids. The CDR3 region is CSAFYSGLPPYEQYF. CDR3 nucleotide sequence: TGCAGTGCCTTCTATAGCGGTCTACCACCCTACGAGCAGTACTTC.

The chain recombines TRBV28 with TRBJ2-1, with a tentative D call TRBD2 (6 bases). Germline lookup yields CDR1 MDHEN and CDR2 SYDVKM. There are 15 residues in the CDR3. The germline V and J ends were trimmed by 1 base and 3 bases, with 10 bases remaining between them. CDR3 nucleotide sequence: TGTGCCAGCAGTTTATCGGGCGGGAACTACAATGAGCAGTTCTTC. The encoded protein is CASSLSGGNYNEQFF.

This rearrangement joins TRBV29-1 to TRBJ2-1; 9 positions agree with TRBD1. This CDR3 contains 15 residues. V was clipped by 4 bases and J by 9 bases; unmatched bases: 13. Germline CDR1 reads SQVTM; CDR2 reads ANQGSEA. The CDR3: CSVVTGTGSIGEQFF. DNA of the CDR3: TGCAGCGTTGTAACCGGGACAGGGTCAATTGGTGAGCAGTTCTTC.

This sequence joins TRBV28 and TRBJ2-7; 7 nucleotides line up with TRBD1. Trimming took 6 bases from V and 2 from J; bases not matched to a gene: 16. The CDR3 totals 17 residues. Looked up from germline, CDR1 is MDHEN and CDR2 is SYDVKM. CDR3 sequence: CASSTPVNRDSTYEQYF. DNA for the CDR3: TGTGCCAGCAGCACCCCAGTAAACCGGGACAGCACCTACGAGCAGTACTTC.

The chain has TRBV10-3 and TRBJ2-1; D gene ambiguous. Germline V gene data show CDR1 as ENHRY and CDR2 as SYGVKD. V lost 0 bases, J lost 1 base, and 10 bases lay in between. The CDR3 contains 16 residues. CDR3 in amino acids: CAISESGLSSYNEQFF. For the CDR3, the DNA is TGTGCCATCAGTGAGTCAGGGCTATCATCCTACAATGAGCAGTTCTTC.

CDR3 amino acids: CASGEGRSTDTQYF. CDR3 nucleotides: TGTGCTAGTGGTGAGGGGAGATCCACAGATACGCAGTATTTT. The chain joins TRBV12-5 to TRBJ2-3; TRBD1 or TRBD2 may be the D gene (5 bases each). The CDR3 spans 14 residues. CDR1 is LGHNT, CDR2 FRNRAP, per germline. V was trimmed by 5 bases and J by 2 bases, leaving 11 bases between them.

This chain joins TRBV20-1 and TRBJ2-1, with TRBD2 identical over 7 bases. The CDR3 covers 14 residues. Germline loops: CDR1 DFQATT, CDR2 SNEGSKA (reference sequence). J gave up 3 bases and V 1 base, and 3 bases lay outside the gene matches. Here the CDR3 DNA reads TGCAGTGCTAGAGGTGCTAGCGGCTACAATGAGCAGTTCTTC. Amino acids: CSARGASGYNEQFF.

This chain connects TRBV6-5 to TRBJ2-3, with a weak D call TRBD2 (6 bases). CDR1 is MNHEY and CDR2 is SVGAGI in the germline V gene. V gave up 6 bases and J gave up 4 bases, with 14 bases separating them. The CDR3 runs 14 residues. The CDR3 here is CASSLSGFSDTQYF. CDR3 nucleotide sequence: TGTGCCAGCAGCCTTAGCGGTTTTTCAGATACGCAGTATTTT.

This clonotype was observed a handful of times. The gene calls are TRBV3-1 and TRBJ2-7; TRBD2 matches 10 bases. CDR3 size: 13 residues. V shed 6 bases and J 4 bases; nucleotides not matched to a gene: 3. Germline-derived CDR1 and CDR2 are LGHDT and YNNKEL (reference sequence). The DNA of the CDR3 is TGTGCCAGCAGTCTAGCGGGAGAATACGAGCAGTACTTC. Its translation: CASSLAGEYEQYF.

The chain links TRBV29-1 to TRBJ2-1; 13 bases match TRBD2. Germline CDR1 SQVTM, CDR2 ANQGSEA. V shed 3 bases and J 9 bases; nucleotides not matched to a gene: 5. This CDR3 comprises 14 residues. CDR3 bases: TGCAGCGTTGACGGCACTAGCGGGAGGGCTGAGCAGTTCTTC. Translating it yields CSVDGTSGRAEQFF.

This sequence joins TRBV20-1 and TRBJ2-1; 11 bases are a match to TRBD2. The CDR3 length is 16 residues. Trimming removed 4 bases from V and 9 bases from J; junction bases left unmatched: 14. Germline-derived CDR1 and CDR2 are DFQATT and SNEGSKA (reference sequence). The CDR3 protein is CSAISLRASGRSEQFF. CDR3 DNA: TGCAGTGCTATTTCTCTCCGGGCTAGCGGGAGGAGTGAGCAGTTCTTC.

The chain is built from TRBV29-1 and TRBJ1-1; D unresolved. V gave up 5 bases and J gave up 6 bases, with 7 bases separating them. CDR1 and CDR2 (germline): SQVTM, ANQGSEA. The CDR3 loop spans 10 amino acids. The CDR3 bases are TGCAGCGTTAAGGTATCTGAAGCTTTCTTT. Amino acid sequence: CSVKVSEAFF.

The DNA of the CDR3 is TGTGCCTGGAGTGGCGAAGGTCGAGTAGCGGGAGGGCCGTGGGAGCAGTACTTC. Translating gives CAWSGEGRVAGGPWEQYF. This chain joins TRBV30 and TRBJ2-7, with TRBD2 matching over 11 bases. The CDR3 consists of 18 residues. Trimming cost V 1 base and J 7 bases; bases outside gene matches: 18. Per the germline V gene, CDR1 is GTSNPN and CDR2 is SVGIG (reference sequence).